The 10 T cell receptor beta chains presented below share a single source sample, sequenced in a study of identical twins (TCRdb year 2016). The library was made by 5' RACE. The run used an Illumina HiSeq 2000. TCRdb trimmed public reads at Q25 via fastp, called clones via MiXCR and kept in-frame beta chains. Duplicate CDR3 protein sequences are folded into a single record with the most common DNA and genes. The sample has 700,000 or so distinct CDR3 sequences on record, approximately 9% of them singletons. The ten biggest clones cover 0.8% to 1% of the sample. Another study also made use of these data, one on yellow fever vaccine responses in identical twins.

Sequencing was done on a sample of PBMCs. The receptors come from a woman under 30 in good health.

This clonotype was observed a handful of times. The CDR3 is CASTDVHNSPLHF. The CDR3 DNA sequence: TGTGCCAGCACAGACGTTCATAATTCACCCCTCCACTTT. This chain joins TRBV25-1 and TRBJ1-6; D unclear. The CDR3 length is 13 residues. The ends were cut back, 7 bases at V and 5 bases at J, with 9 bases in the middle. Germline lookup yields CDR1 MGHDK and CDR2 SYGVNS.

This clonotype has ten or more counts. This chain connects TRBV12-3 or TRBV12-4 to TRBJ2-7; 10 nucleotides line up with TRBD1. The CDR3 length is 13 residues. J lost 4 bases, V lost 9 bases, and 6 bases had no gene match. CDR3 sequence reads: CASSRDRGYEQYF. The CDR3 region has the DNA TGTGCCAGTTCCCGGGACAGGGGATACGAGCAGTACTTC.

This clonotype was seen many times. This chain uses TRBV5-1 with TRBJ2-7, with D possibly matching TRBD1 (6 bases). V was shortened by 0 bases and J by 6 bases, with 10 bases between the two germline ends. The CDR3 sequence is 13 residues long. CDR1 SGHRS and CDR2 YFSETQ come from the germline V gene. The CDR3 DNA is TGCGCCAGCAGCTTGGACAGGGTCGGCGAGCAGTACTTC. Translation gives CASSLDRVGEQYF.

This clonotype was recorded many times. The CDR3 sequence is CASSHRQPTEFNQPQHF. CDR3 in DNA: TGTGCCAGCAGCCACAGACAACCAACGGAATTCAATCAGCCCCAGCATTTT. The V call is TRBV28, the J call TRBJ1-5; D gene uncertain. Germline V CDR1 and CDR2: MDHEN, SYDVKM. This CDR3 is 17 amino acids long. The V gene lost 6 bases and the J gene lost 3 bases, with 21 bases spanning the gap.

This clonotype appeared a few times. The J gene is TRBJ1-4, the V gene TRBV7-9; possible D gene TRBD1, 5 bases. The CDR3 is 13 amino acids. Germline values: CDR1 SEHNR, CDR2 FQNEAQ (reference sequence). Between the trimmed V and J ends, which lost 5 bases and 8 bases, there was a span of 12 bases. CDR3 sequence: CASSPRGWEKLFF. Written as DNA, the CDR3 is TGTGCCAGCAGCCCTAGGGGATGGGAAAAACTGTTTTTT.

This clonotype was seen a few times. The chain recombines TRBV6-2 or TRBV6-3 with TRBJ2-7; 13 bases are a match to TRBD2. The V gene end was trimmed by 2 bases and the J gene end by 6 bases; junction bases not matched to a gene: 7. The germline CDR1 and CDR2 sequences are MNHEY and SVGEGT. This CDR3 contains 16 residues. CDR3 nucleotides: TGTGCCAGCAGTTACACAAGGACTAGCGGGAGATCCGAGCAGTACTTC. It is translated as CASSYTRTSGRSEQYF.

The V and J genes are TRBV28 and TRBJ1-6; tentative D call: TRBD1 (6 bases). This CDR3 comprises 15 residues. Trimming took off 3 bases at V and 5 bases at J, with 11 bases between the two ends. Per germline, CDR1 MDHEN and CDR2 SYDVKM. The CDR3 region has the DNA TGTGCCAGCAGTTTTCCAGGGGCCGATAATTCACCCCTCCACTTT. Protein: CASSFPGADNSPLHF. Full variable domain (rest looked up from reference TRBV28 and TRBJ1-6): DVKVTQSSRYLVKRTGEKVFLECVQDMDHENMFWYRQDPGLGLRLIYFSYDVKMKEKGDIPEGYSVSREKKERFSLILESASTNQTSMYLCASSFPGADNSPLHFGNGTRLTVT.

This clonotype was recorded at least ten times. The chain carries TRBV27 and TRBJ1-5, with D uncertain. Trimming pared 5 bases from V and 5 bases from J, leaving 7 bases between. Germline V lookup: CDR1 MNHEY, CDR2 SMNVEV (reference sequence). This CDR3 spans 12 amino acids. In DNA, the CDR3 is TGTGCCAGCAGTGAGAGGGATCAGCCCCAGCATTTT. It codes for CASSERDQPQHF.

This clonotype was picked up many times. CDR3 protein: CAISEDRGTNNEQFF. The CDR3 DNA reads TGTGCCATCAGTGAGGACAGGGGAACCAACAATGAGCAGTTCTTC. The V call is TRBV10-3, the J call TRBJ2-1; 8 nucleotides line up with TRBD1. Trimming removed 2 bases from V and 5 bases from J; junction bases left unmatched: 5. The CDR3 is 15 amino acids. Germline V CDR1 and CDR2: ENHRY, SYGVKD.

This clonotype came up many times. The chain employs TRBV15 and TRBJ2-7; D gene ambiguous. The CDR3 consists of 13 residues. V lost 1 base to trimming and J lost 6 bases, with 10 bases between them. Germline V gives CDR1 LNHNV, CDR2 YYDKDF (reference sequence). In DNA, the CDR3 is TGTGCCACCAGCAGAGGAAAGGGCGGCGAGCAGTACTTC. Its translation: CATSRGKGGEQYF.